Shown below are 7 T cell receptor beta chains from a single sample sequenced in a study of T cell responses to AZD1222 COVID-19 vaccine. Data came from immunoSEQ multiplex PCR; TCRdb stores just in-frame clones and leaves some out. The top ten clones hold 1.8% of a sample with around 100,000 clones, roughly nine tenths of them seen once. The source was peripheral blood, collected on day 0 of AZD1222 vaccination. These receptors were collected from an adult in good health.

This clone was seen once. The CDR3 protein is CASIQGLGNQPQHF. CDR3 nucleotides: TGTGCCAGTATCCAGGGGTTGGGCAATCAGCCCCAGCATTTT. The chain has TRBV19 and TRBJ1-5; a weak D match, TRBD1 (6 bases). CDR3 length: 14 amino acids. The V end lost 7 bases, the J end lost 2 bases, and 12 bases lay between the germline ends. Germline CDR1 is LNHDA and CDR2 is SQIVND (reference sequence).

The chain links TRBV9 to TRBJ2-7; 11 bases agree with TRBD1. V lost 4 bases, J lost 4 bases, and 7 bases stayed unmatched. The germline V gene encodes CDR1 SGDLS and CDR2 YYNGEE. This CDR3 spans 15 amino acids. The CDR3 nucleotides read TGTGCCAGCAGCCCCCGGGACAGGGGGAGGTACGAGCAGTACTTC. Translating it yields CASSPRDRGRYEQYF.

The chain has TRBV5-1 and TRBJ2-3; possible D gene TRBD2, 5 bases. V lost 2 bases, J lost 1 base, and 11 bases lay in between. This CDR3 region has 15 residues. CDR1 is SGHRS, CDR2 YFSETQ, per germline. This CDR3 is CASSLVEAGTDTQYF. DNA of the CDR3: TGCGCCAGCAGCTTAGTTGAAGCGGGCACAGATACGCAGTATTTT.

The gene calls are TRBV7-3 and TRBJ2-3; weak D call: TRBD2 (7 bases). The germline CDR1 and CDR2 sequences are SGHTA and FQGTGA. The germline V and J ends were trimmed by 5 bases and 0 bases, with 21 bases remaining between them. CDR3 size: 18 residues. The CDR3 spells CASSPRAGTIYSTDTQYF. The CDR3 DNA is TGTGCCAGCAGCCCCAGAGCGGGGACAATATATAGCACAGATACGCAGTATTTT.

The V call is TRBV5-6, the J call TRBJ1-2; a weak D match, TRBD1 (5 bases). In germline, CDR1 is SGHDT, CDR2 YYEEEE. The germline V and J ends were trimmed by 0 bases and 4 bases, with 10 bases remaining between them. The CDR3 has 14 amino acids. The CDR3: CASSLEIRVYGYTF. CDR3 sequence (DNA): TGTGCCAGCAGCTTGGAAATCAGGGTCTATGGCTACACCTTC.

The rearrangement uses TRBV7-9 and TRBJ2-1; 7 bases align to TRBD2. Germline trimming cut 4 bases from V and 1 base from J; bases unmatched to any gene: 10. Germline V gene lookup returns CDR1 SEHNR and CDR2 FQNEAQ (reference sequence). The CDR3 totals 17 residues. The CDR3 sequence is CASSYPGGAGSYNEQFF. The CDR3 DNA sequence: TGTGCCAGCAGCTACCCGGGGGGAGCGGGATCCTACAATGAGCAGTTCTTC.

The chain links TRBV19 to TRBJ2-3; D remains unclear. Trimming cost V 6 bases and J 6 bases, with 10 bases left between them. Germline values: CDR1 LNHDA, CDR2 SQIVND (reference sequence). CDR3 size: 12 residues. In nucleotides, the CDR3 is TGTGCCAGTAGATCTTATGGGGATACGCAGTATTTT. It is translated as CASRSYGDTQYF.